This TCR beta chain was sequenced in a study of blood T cell repertoires in COVID-19. For the study at large: The United States, Italy and Spain provided the acute and convalescent COVID-19 samples.

Participants were aged roughly 18 to 89 years, lived in 25 or so US areas, and enrolled virtually. Assignments of participants to cohorts depended upon their own reported clinical history. Source study methods: Estimation of nucleated cell counts was performed using reference gene primer amplification. Some clones are missing from TCRdb's copy, which holds only in-frame ones; the method was immunoSEQ multiplex PCR. V and J calls and clone size are copied from that table; D and trimming were computed from the DNA. The sample yields roughly 250,000 clones, around 87% seen once. The CDR3 contains 14 residues. V lost 2 bases and J 4 bases, leaving 11 bases between the germline ends. CDR1 MDHEN and CDR2 SYDVKM come from the germline V gene.

The sample was PBMCs or T cells enriched from blood (not recorded which). The chain recombines TRBV28 with TRBJ1-1; no firm D call. This receptor was taken from a woman in her thirties with acute COVID-19. The CDR3 nucleotides read TGTGCCAGCAGTTTAACTCAGGTAACCACTGAAGCTTTCTTT. This sequence encodes CASSLTQVTTEAFF.